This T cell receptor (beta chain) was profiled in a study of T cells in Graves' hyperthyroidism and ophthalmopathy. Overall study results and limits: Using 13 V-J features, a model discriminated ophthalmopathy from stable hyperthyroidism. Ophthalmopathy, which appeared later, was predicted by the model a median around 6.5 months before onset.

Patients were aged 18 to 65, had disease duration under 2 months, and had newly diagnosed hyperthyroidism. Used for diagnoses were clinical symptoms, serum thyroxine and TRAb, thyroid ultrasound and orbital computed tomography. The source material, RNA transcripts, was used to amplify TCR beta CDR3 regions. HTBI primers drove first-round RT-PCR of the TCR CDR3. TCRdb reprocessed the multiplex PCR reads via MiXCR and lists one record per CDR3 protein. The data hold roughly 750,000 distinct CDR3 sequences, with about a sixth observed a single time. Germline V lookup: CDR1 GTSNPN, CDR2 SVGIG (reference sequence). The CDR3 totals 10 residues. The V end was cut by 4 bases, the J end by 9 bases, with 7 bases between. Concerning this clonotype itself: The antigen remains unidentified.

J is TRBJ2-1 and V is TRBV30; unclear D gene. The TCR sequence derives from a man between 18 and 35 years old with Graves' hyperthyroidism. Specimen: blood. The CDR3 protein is CAWKIGEQFF. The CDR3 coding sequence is TGTGCCTGGAAGATTGGTGAGCAGTTCTTC.